This T cell receptor (beta chain) was recorded in a study of beta chain features in type 1 diabetes. Study outcomes and limitations: Insertion counts at VDJ junctions were lower in type 1 diabetes patients, who also showed more deletions there. Across all four CD4+ subsets, people with type 1 diabetes showed modestly shorter TCRB CDR3s.

In regard to this clone: The antigen is undetermined.

Sampling consisted of one heparinised blood draw per donor, averaging around 120 mL. The CDR3 runs 14 residues. Germline CDR1 and CDR2: MNHNY and SVGAGI (reference sequence). V shed 6 bases and J 6 bases; nucleotides not matched to a gene: 8. Expressed TCRB transcripts were sequenced after all isolated RNA was converted to cDNA. The method was immunoSEQ multiplex PCR; TCRdb's version includes in-frame clones alone and lacks a portion of them. This table holds nearly 700,000 clones, around an eighth found once. What was sequenced was naive CD4+ T cells from blood. The receptor was derived from a man aged 18 to 30 with type 1 diabetes. The gene calls are TRBV6-6 and TRBJ1-5, with TRBD1 matching over 7 bases. Here the CDR3 DNA reads TGTGCCAGCAGGTCAGGACAGGCGGGTCAGCCCCAGCATTTT. Its translation is CASRSGQAGQPQHF.